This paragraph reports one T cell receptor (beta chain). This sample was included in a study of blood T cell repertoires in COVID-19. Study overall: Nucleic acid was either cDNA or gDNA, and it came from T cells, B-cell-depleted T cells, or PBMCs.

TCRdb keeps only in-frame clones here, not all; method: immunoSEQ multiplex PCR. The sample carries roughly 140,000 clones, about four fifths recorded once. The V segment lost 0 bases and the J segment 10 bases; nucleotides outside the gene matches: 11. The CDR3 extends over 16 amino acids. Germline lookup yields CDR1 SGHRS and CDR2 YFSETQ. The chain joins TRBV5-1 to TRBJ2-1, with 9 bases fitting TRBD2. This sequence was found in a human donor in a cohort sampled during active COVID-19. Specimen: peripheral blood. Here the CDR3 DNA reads TGCGCCAGCAGCTTGGACCAGACTAGCGGACCCTCGGAGCAGTTCTTC. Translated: CASSLDQTSGPSEQFF.